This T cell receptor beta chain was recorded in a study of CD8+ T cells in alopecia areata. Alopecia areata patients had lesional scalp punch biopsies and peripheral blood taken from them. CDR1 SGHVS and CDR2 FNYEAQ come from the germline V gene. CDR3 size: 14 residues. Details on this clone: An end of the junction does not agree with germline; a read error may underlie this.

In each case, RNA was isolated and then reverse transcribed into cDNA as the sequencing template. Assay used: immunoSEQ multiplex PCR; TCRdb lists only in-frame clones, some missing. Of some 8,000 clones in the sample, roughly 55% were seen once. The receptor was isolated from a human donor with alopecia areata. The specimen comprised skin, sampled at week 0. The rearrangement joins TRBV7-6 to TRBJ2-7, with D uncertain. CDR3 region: CASSLELRSFEQYF. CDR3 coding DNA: TGTGCCAGCAGCTTAGAGTTGCGGTCCTTCGAGCAGTACTTC.